Listed here is a single T cell receptor beta chain. This sample is part of a study of blood T cell repertoires in COVID-19. About the research overall: COVID-19 samples from acute and convalescent phases originated in the United States, Italy and Spain. T cells, B-cell-depleted T cells, or PBMCs supplied cDNA or gDNA.

J was trimmed by 3 bases and V by 6 bases; bases with no gene match: 3. This CDR3 spans 13 amino acids. Germline V gene data show CDR1 as MDHEN and CDR2 as SYDVKM. In the authors' methods: Counts of nucleated cells, estimated from reference gene primer amplification, were obtained. Libraries were prepared by immunoSEQ multiplex PCR; TCRdb keeps only in-frame clonotypes and omits some of them. V, J and clone size reflect that table, while D and trimming were determined from the DNA. The sample shows around 20,000 clones, 70% to 90% of them seen only once. This TCR was sampled from a human donor with active COVID-19. The donor label of this sample is uncertain. Sequencing input: peripheral blood. This rearrangement joins TRBV28 to TRBJ1-1; 8 positions match TRBD1. CDR3 sequence: CASSRQGYTEAFF. CDR3 nucleotides: TGTGCCAGCAGCCGACAGGGGTACACTGAAGCTTTCTTT.